The 7 T cell receptor beta chains in this list originate from one sample, sequenced in a study of T-cell memory formation after mild COVID-19. TCRdb re-called the 5' RACE reads with MiXCR, one entry per CDR3 protein. The repertoire has about 390,000 distinct CDR3 sequences, 15% to 20% of them found once; the top ten carry around a fifth. Sequenced: PBMCs or a T cell subset sorted from them (not recorded which). Receptor source: a man aged 18 to 29 who had mild COVID-19 (a few samples of this study predate the infection). Cell type and time point are not known.

The chain is built from TRBV10-3 and TRBJ2-5; perhaps TRBD2 as D (5 bases). The CDR3 spans 11 residues. Germline lookup yields CDR1 ENHRY and CDR2 SYGVKD. The V end lost 0 bases, the J end lost 10 bases, and 6 bases lay between the germline ends. CDR3 nucleotides: TGTGCCATCAGTGAGTCCCGGGGCCAGTACTTC. It translates to CAISESRGQYF.

This clonotype was seen only a few times. The gene calls are TRBV6-4 and TRBJ2-1, with TRBD1 identical over 9 bases. The CDR3 runs 14 residues. The V gene end was trimmed by 5 bases and the J gene end by 9 bases; junction bases not matched to a gene: 8. CDR1 and CDR2 from the germline V gene are MRHNA and SNTAGT. The CDR3 region is CASSPRTGVGEQFF. Here the CDR3 DNA reads TGTGCCAGCAGTCCGAGGACAGGGGTTGGTGAGCAGTTCTTC.

V usage is TRBV5-1 and J usage is TRBJ1-1, with D perhaps TRBD1 (5 bases). CDR1 is SGHRS and CDR2 is YFSETQ in the germline V gene. V lost 4 bases to trimming and J lost 3 bases, with 13 bases between them. The length of the CDR3 is 14 residues. CDR3 sequence (DNA): TGCGCCAGCAGCCCCGCGGGAGGGGACACTGAAGCTTTCTTT. As protein: CASSPAGGDTEAFF. The variable domain in full, with the rest retrieved from reference TRBV5-1 and TRBJ1-1, is KAGVTQTPRYLIKTRGQQVTLSCSPISGHRSVSWYQQTPGQGLQFLFEYFSETQRNKGNFPGRFSGRQFSNSRSEMNVSTLELGDSALYLCASSPAGGDTEAFFGQGTRLTVV.

There are a few counts of this clonotype. The chain employs TRBV5-1 and TRBJ2-7; D is undetermined. V shed 4 bases and J shed 7 bases, with 12 bases lying between them. From germline, CDR1 is SGHRS and CDR2 YFSETQ. This CDR3 region has 12 residues. The CDR3: CASSGAVGEQYF. CDR3 nucleotides: TGCGCCAGCAGCGGAGCCGTGGGGGAGCAGTACTTC.

This chain connects TRBV7-2 to TRBJ1-3; D might be TRBD1 (6 bases). The V and J ends lost 5 bases and 3 bases respectively, with 14 bases between them. There are 15 residues in the CDR3. Germline CDR1 SGHTA, CDR2 FQGNSA. The chain's CDR3 is CASSRDTGGGNTIYF. Written as DNA, the CDR3 is TGTGCCAGCAGCAGGGACACCGGAGGTGGAAACACCATATATTTT.

This clonotype was seen a handful of times. The rearrangement links TRBV5-4 to TRBJ2-5, with D possibly matching TRBD2 (7 bases). The germline V gene has CDR1 SGHNT and CDR2 YYREEE (reference sequence). The CDR3 consists of 14 residues. V lost 0 bases and J 7 bases, leaving 13 bases between the germline ends. The CDR3, as DNA: TGTGCCAGCAGCTTGGAAGGGGGGGCTGGGACCCAGTACTTC. Its translation: CASSLEGGAGTQYF.

This clonotype was seen a handful of times. This chain links TRBV28 with TRBJ2-2; D not resolved. The CDR3 has 14 residues. The V and J ends lost 6 bases and 6 bases respectively, with 14 bases between them. Looked up from germline, CDR1 is MDHEN and CDR2 is SYDVKM. The CDR3 DNA follows: TGTGCCAGCAGCCCCCGGGCACACGCCGGGGAGCTGTTTTTT. Residues: CASSPRAHAGELFF.